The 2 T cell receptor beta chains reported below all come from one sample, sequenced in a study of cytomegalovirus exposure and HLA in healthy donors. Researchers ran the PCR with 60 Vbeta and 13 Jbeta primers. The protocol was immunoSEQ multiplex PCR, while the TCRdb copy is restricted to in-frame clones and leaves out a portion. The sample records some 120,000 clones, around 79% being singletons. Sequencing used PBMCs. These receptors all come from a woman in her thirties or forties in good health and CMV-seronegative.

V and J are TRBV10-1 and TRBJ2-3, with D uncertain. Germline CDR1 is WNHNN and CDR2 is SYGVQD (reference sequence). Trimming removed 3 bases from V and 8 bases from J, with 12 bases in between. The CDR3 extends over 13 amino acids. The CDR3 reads CASSDPRTTTQYF. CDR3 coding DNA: TGCGCCAGCAGTGACCCGAGAACTACTACGCAGTATTTT.

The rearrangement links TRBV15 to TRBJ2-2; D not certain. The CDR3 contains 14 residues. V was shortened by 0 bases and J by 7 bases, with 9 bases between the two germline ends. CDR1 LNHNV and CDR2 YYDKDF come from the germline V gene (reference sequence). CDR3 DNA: TGTGCCACCAGCAGAGAACAATCAGGCGGGGAGCTGTTTTTT. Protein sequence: CATSREQSGGELFF.